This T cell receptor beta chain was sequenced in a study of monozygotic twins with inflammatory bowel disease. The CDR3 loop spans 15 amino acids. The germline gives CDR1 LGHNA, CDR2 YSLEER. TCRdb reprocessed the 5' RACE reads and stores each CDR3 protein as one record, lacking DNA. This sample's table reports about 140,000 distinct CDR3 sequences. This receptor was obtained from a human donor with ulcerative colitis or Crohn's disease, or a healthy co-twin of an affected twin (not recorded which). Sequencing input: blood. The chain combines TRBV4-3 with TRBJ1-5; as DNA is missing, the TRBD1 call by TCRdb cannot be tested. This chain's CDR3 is CASSQDSGPNQPQHF.